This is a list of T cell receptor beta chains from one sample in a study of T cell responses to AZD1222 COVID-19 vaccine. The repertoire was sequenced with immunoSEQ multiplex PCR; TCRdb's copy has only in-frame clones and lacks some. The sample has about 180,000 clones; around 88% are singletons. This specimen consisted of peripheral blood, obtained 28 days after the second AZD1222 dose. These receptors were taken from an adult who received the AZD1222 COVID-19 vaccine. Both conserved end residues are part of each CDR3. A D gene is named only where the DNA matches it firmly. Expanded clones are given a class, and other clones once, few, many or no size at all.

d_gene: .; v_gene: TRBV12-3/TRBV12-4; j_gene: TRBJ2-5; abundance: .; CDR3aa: CASSQGRQETQYF; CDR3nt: TGTGCCAGCAGTCAGGGTCGCCAAGAGACCCAGTACTTC
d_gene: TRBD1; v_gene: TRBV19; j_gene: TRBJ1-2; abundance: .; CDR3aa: CASSPTRGSNGYGYTF; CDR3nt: TGTGCCAGTAGTCCTACCAGGGGGTCTAACGGCTATGGCTACACCTTC
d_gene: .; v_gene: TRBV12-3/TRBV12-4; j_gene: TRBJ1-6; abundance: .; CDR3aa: CASSRETNSPLHF; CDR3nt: TGTGCCAGCAGTCGGGAAACTAATTCACCCCTCCACTTT
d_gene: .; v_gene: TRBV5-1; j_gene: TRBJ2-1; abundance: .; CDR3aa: CASSRRVTQATTYNEQFF; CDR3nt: TGCGCCAGCAGCCGCCGCGTCACTCAGGCAACAACCTACAATGAGCAGTTCTTC
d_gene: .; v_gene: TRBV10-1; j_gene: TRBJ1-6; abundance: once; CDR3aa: CASRPDGNSPLHF; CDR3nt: TGCGCCAGCAGACCCGACGGAAATTCACCCCTCCACTTT
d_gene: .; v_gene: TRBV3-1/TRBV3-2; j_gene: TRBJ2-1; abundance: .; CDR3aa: CASSPDHYNEQFF; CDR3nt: TGTGCCAGCAGCCCGGACCACTACAATGAGCAGTTCTTC
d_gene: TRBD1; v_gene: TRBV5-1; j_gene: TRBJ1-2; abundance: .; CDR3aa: CASSLEGQGYYGYTF; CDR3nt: TGCGCCAGCAGCTTGGAGGGACAGGGTTATTATGGCTACACCTTC
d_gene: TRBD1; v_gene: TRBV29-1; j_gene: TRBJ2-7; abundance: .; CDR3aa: CSVETGWYEQYF; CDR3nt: TGCAGCGTTGAGACAGGGTGGTACGAGCAGTACTTC
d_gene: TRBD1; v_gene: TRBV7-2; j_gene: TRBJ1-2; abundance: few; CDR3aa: CASSHRGNYGYTF; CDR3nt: TGTGCCAGCAGCCACAGGGGGAACTATGGCTACACCTTC
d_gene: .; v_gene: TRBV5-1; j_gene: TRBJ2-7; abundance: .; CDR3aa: CASSSASAYEQYF; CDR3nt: TGCGCCAGCAGCTCAGCCTCTGCCTACGAGCAGTACTTC
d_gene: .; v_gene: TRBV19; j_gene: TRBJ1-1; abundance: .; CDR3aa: CASSKRDATEAFF; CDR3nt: TGTGCCAGTAGTAAGAGGGACGCCACTGAAGCTTTCTTT
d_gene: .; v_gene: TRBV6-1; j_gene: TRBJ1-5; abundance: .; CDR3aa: CASSDNDRHNQPQHF; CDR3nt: TGTGCCAGCAGTGATAATGACAGGCACAATCAGCCCCAGCATTTT
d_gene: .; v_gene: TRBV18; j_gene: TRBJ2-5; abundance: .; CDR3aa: CASSPRPGTQETQYF; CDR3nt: TGTGCCAGCTCACCACGGCCAGGGACGCAAGAGACCCAGTACTTC
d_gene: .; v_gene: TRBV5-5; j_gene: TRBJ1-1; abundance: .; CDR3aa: CASSRGGGVTEAFF; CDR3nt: TGTGCCAGCAGCCGCGGAGGGGGTGTCACTGAAGCTTTCTTT
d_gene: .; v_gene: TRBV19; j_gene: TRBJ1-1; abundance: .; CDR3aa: CASSIPGRMNTEAFF; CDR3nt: TGTGCCAGTAGTATACCGGGAAGAATGAACACTGAAGCTTTCTTT
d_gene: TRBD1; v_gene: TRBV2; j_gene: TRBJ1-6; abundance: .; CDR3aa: CASSATGLNSPLHF; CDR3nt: TGTGCCAGCAGTGCGACAGGGTTGAATTCACCCCTCCACTTT
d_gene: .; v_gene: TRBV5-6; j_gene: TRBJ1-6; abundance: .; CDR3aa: CASSLVHQNSPLHF; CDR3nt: TGTGCCAGCAGCTTGGTACACCAGAATTCACCCCTCCACTTT
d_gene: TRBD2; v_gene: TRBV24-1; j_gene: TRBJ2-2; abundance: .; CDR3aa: CATRGLGNTGELFF; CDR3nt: TGTGCCACCAGAGGACTAGGGAACACCGGGGAGCTGTTTTTT
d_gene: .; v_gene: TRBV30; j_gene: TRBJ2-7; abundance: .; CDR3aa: CACRQGYEQYF; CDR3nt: TGTGCCTGCCGCCAAGGCTACGAGCAGTACTTC
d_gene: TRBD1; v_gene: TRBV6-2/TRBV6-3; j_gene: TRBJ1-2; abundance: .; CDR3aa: CASSYSRGENYGYTF; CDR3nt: TGTGCCAGCAGTTACTCCAGGGGGGAAAACTATGGCTACACCTTC
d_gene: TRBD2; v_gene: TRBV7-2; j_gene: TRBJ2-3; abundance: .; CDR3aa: CASSYLTSVLIYTQYF; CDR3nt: TGTGCCAGCAGCTACTTGACTAGCGTTCTAATATATACGCAGTATTTT
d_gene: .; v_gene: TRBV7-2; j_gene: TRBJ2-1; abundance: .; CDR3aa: CASSFLARNDEQFF; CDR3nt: TGTGCCAGCAGCTTCCTCGCAAGGAACGATGAGCAGTTCTTC
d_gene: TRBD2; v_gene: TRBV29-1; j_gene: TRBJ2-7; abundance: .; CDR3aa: CSGSSGGPEQYF; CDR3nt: TGCAGCGGGTCTAGCGGGGGCCCTGAGCAGTACTTC
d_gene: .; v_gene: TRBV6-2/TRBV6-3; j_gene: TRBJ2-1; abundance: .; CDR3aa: CASSYSTNEQFF; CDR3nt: TGTGCCAGCAGTTACTCGACTAATGAGCAGTTCTTC
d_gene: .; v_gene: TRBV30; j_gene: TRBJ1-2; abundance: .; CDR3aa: CAWWGHTANYGYTF; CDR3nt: TGTGCCTGGTGGGGCCATACCGCTAACTATGGCTACACCTTC
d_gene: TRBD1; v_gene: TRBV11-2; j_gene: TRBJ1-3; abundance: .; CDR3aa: CASSLGTVFSGNTIYF; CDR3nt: TGTGCCAGCAGCCTGGGGACAGTTTTCTCTGGAAACACCATATATTTT
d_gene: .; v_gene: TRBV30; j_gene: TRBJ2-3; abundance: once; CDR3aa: CAWKSSTDTQYF; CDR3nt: TGTGCCTGGAAATCTAGCACAGATACGCAGTATTTT
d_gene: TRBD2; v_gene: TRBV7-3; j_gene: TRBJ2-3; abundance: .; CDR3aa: CASSLGPSGGSTDTQYF; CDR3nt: TGTGCCAGCAGCCTAGGGCCCAGCGGGGGATCCACAGATACGCAGTATTTT
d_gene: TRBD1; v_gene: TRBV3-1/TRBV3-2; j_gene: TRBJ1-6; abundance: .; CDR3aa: CASSKTGGNNNSPLHF; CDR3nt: TGTGCCAGCAGTAAAACAGGGGGTAATAATAATTCACCCCTCCACTTT
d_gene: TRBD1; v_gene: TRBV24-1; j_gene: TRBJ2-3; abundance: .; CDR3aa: CATSDLTGGAADTQYF; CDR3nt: TGTGCCACCAGTGACCTAACAGGGGGCGCAGCAGATACGCAGTATTTT
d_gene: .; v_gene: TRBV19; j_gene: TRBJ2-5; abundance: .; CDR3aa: CASSMQTLETTQYF; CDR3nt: TGTGCCAGTAGTATGCAGACCCTGGAAACGACCCAGTACTTC
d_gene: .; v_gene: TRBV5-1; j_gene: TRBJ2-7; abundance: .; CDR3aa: CASSSPSSGATYEQYF; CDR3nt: TGCGCCAGCAGCTCCCCGTCTTCCGGGGCCACCTACGAGCAGTACTTC
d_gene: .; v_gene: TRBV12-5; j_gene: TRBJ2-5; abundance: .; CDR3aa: CASGLDPLRGTQYF; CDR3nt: TGTGCTAGTGGTTTGGATCCATTAAGGGGGACCCAGTACTTC
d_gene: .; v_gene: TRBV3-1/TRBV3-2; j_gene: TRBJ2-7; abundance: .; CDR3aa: CASSQSREQYF; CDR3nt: TGTGCCAGCAGCCAATCGCGGGAGCAGTACTTC
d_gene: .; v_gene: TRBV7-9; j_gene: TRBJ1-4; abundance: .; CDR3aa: CASGTTTNEKLFF; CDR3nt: TGTGCCAGCGGTACGACAACTAATGAAAAACTGTTTTTT
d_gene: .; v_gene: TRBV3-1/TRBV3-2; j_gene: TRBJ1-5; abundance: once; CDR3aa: CASSQGAGYPNNQPQHF; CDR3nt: TGTGCCAGCAGCCAAGGAGCTGGGTACCCCAATAATCAGCCCCAGCATTTT
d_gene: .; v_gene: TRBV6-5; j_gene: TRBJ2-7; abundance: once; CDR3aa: CASSYDQAYEQYF; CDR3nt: TGTGCCAGCAGTTACGATCAGGCCTACGAGCAGTACTTC
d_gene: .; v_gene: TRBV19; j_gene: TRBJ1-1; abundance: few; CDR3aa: CASSPPMDSWYTEAFF; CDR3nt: TGTGCCAGTAGTCCCCCGATGGACAGTTGGTACACTGAAGCTTTCTTT
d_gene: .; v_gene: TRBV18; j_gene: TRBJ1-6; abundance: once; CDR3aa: CASSTPTQINNSPLHF; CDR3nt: TGTGCCAGCTCCACCCCAACACAGATAAATAATTCACCCCTCCACTTT
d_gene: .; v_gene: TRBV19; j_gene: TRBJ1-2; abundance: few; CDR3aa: CASSIDPEQGLYGYTF; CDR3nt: TGTGCCAGTAGTATAGATCCGGAACAGGGCCTCTATGGCTACACCTTC
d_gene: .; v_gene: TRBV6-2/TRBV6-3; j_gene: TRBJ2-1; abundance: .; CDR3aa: CASSYSSRGGQSYNEQFF; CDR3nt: TGTGCCAGCAGTTACTCGAGTAGGGGGGGGCAGTCCTACAATGAGCAGTTCTTC
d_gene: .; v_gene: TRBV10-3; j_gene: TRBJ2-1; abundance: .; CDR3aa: CASRGGTYNEQFF; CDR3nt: TGTGCCAGCCGAGGTGGGACTTACAATGAGCAGTTCTTC
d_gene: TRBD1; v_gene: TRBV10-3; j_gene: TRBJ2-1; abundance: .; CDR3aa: CAIRRGTDINEQFF; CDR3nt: TGTGCCATCAGGAGAGGGACAGATATCAATGAGCAGTTCTTC
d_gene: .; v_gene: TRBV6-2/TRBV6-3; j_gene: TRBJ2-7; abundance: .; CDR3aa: CASSSPSLAREQYF; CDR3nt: TGTGCCAGCAGTTCACCTTCGCTAGCGCGAGAGCAGTACTTC
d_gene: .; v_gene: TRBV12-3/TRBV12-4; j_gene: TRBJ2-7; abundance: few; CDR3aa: CASSLALTYEQYF; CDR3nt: TGTGCCAGCAGTTTAGCCTTGACCTACGAGCAGTACTTC
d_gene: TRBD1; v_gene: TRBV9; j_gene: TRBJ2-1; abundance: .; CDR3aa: CASSVTGENEQFF; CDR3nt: TGTGCCAGCAGCGTAACAGGGGAAAATGAGCAGTTCTTC
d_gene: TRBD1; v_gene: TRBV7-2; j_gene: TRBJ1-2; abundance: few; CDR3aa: CASSPGGQVYGYTF; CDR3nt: TGTGCCAGCAGCCCAGGGGGACAGGTCTATGGCTACACCTTC
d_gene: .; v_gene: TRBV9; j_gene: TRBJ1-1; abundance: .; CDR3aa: CASTPSGMNTEAFF; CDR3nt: TGTGCCAGCACCCCTTCAGGTATGAACACTGAAGCTTTCTTT
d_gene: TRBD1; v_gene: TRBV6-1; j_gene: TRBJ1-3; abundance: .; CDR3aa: CASSGGRGTGVGNTIYF; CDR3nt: TGTGCCAGCAGTGGCGGCCGTGGGACAGGGGTAGGGAACACCATATATTTT
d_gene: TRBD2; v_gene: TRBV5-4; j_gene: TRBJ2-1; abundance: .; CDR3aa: CASSSGGSGGANEQFF; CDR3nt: TGTGCCAGCAGCTCCGGGGGTAGCGGGGGGGCCAATGAGCAGTTCTTC
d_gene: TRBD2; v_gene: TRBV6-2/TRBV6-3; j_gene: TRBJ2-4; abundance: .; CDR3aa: CASSYLVGGAGENIQYF; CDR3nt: TGTGCCAGCAGTTACCTGGTCGGAGGGGCGGGAGAAAACATTCAGTACTTC
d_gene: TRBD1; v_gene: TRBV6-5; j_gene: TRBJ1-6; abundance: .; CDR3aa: CASSYDRDAYNSPLHF; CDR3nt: TGTGCCAGCAGTTACGACAGGGACGCCTATAATTCACCCCTCCACTTT
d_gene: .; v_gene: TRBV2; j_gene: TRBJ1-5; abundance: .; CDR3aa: CASSKDTYQPQHF; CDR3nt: TGTGCCAGCAGTAAGGACACATATCAGCCCCAGCATTTT
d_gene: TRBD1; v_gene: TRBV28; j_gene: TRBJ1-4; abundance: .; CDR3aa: CASSFSTGVYEKLFF; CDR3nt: TGTGCCAGCAGTTTTTCGACAGGGGTATACGAAAAACTGTTTTTT
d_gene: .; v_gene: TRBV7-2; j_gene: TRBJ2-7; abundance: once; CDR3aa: CASSLSMGPSREQYF; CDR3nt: TGTGCCAGCAGCTTGTCGATGGGACCGAGTAGGGAGCAGTACTTC